This TCR beta chain was recovered during a study of blood T cell repertoires in COVID-19. About the research overall: T cells, B-cell-depleted T cells, or PBMCs supplied cDNA or gDNA.

A single count supports this clone. Authors' data handling: Using reference gene primer amplification, nucleated cell counts were estimated. Method: immunoSEQ multiplex PCR; TCRdb's copy keeps in-frame clones and lacks some. For V, J and clone size, that table is used; D and trimming come from the DNA. The sample includes about 280,000 clones, roughly 85% seen only once; the top ten take roughly 6.3%. Per germline, CDR1 SGHTA and CDR2 FQGNSA. V dropped 5 bases and J dropped 9; count of bases not matched to a gene: 11. There are 15 residues in the CDR3. This clonotype was sampled from a woman aged 40 to 50 who had recovered from COVID-19. This chain links TRBV7-2 with TRBJ2-1; 9 bases line up with TRBD2. The sequenced sample consisted of PBMCs or T cells enriched from blood (not recorded which). The CDR3 nucleotides are TGTGCCAGCAGCCAAGATAGCGGGAGTGGTAGTGAGCAGTTCTTC. It is translated as CASSQDSGSGSEQFF.